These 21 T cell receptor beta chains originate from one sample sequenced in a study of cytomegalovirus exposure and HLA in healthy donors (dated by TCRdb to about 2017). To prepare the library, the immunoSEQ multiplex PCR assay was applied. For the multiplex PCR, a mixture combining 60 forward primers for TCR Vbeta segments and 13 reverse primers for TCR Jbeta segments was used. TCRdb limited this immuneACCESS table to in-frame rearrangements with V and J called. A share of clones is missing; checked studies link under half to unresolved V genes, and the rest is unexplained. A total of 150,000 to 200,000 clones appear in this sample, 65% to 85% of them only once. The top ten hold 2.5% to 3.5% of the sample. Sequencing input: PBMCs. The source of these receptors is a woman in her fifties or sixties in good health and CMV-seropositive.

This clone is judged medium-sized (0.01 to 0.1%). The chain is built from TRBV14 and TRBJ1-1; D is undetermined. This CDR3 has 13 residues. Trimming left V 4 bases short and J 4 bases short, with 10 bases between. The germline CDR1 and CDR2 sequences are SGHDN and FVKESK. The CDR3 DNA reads TGTGCCAGCAGCCCCGTGGCAGTCACTGAAGCTTTCTTT. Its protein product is CASSPVAVTEAFF. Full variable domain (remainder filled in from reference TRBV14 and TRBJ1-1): EAGVTQFPSHSVIEKGQTVTLRCDPISGHDNLYWYRRVMGKEIKFLLHFVKESKQDESGMPNNRFLAERTGGTYSTLKVQPAELEDSGVYFCASSPVAVTEAFFGQGTRLTVV.

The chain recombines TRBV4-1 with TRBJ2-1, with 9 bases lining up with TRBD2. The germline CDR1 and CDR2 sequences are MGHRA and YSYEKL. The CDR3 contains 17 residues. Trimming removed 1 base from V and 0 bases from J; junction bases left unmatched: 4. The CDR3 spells CASSQGRGGSSYNEQFF. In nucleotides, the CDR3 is TGCGCCAGCAGCCAAGGGCGGGGGGGGAGCTCCTACAATGAGCAGTTCTTC.

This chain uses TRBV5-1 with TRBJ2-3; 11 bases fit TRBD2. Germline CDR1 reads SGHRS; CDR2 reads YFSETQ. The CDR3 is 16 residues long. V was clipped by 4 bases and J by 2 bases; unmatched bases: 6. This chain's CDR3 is CASSQLAGVITDTQYF. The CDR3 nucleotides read TGCGCCAGCAGCCAACTAGCGGGGGTCATCACAGATACGCAGTATTTT.

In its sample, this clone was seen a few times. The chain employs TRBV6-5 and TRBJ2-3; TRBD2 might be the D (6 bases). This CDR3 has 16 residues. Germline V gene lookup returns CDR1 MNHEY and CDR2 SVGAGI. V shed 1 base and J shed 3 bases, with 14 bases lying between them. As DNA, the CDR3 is TGTGCCAGCAGTTACTGGGACTCCCGGGTTACAGATACGCAGTATTTT. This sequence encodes CASSYWDSRVTDTQYF.

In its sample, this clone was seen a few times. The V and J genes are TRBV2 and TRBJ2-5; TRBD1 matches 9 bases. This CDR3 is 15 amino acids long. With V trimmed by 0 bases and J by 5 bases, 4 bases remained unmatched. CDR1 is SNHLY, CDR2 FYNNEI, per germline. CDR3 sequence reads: CASSEAGTGTETQYF. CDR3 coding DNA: TGTGCCAGCAGTGAAGCCGGGACAGGGACCGAGACCCAGTACTTC.

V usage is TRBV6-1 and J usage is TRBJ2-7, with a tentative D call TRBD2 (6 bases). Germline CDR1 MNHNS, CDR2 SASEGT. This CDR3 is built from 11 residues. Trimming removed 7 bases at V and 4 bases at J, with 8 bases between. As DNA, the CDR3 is TGTGCCAGCAAGGAGGGTTACGAGCAGTACTTC. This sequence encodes CASKEGYEQYF.

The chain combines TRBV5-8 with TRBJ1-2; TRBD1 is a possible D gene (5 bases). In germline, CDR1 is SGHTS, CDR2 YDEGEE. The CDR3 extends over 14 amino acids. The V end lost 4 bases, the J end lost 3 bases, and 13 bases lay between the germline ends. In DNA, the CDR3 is TGTGCCAGCAGCGCCGGCACGGGGGACTATGGCTACACCTTC. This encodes CASSAGTGDYGYTF.

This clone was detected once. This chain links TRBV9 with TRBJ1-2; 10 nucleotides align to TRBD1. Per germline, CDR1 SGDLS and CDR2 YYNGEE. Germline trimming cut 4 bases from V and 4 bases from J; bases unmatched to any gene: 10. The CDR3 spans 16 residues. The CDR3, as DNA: TGTGCCAGCAGCCCCGCGGACAGGGGGAACTTCTATGGCTACACCTTC. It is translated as CASSPADRGNFYGYTF. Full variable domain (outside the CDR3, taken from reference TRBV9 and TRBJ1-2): DSGVTQTPKHLITATGQRVTLRCSPRSGDLSVYWYQQSLDQGLQFLIQYYNGEERAKGNILERFSAQQFPDLHSELNLSSLELGDSALYFCASSPADRGNFYGYTFGSGTRLTVV.

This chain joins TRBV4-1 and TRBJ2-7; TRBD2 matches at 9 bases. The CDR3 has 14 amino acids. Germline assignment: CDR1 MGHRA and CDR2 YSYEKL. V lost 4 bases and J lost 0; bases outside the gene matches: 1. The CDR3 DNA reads TGCGCCAGCAGCCTAGCGGGGGCCTCCTACGAGCAGTACTTC. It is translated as CASSLAGASYEQYF.

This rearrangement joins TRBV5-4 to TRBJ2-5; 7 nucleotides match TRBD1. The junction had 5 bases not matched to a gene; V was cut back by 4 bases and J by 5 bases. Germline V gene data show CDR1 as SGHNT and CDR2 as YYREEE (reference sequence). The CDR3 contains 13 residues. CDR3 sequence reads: CASSPTGMETQYF. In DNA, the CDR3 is TGTGCCAGCAGCCCGACAGGGATGGAGACCCAGTACTTC.

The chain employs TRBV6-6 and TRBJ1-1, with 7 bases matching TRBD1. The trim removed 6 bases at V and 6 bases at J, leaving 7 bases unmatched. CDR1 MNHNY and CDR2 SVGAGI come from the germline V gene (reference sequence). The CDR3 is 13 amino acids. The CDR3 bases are TGTGCCAGCAGCCAGGGGGGCATCCCTGAAGCTTTCTTT. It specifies CASSQGGIPEAFF.

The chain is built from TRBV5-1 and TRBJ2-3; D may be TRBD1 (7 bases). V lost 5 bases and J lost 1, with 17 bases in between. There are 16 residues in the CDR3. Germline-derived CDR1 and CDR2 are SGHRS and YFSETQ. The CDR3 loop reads CASSPGRGVGTDTQYF. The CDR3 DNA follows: TGCGCCAGCAGTCCCGGCAGGGGGGTAGGCACAGATACGCAGTATTTT.

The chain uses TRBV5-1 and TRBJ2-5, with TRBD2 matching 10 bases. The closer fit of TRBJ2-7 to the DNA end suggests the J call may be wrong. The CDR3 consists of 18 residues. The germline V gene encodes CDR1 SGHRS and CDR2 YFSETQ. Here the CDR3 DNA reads TGCGCCAGCAGCTACCAACCGGGACTAGCGCCTGACTCCTACGAGCAGTACTTC. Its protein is CASSYQPGLAPDSYEQYF.

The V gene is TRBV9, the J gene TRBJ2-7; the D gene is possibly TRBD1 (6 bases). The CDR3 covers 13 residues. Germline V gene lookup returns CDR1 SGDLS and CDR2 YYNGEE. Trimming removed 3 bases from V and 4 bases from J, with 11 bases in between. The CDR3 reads CASSAGEIYEQYF. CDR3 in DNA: TGTGCCAGCAGCGCAGGGGAAATATACGAGCAGTACTTC.

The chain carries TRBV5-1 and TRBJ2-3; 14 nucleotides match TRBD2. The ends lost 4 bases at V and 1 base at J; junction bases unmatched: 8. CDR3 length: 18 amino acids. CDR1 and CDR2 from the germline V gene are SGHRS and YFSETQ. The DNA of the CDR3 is TGCGCCAGCAGCATATTACCGGGACTAGCGGGGGGCACAGATACGCAGTATTTT. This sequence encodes CASSILPGLAGGTDTQYF.

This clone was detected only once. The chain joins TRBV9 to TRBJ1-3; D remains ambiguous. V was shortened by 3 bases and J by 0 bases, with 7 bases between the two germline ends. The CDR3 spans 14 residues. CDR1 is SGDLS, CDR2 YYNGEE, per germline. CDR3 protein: CASSAEYSGNTIYF. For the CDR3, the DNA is TGTGCCAGCAGCGCCGAGTACTCTGGAAACACCATATATTTT.

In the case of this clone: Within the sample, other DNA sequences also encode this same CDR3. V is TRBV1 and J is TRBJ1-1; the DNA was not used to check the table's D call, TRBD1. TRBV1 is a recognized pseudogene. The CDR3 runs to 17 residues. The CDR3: CTSSHEVLRGLCTEAFF. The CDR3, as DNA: TGCACCAGCAGCCACGAGGTATTGAGGGGGCTGTGCACTGAAGCTTTCTTT.

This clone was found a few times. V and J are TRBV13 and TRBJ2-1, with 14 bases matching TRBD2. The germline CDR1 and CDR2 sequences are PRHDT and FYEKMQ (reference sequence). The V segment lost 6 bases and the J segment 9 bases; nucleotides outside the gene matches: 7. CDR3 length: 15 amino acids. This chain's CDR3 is CASSFGLAGGREQFF. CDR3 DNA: TGTGCCAGCAGTTTCGGACTAGCGGGGGGCCGTGAGCAGTTCTTC.

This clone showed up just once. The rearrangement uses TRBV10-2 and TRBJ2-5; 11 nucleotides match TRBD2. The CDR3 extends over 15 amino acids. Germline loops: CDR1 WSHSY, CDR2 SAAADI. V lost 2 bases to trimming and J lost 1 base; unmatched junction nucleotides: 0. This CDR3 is CASSETSGGQETQYF. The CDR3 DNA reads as TGCGCCAGCAGTGAGACTAGCGGGGGCCAAGAGACCCAGTACTTC.

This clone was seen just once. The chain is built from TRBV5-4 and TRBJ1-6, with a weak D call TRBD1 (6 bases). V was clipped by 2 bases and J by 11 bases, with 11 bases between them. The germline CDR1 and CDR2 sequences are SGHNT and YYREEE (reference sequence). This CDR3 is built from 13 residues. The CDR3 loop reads CASSLQGTPPLHF. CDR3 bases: TGTGCCAGCAGCTTACAGGGTACGCCACCCCTCCACTTT.

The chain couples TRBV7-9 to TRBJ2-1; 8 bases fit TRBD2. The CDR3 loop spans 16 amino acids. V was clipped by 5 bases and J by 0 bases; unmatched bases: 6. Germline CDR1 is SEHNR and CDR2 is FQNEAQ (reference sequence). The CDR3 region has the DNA TGTGCCAGCAGCCCGAAACGGGGGGGCTCCTACAATGAGCAGTTCTTC. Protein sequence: CASSPKRGGSYNEQFF.